Following are 7 T cell receptor beta chains from one sample sequenced in a study of cytomegalovirus exposure and HLA in healthy donors. Primers: 60 Vbeta forward and 13 Jbeta reverse. Data came from immunoSEQ multiplex PCR; TCRdb stores just in-frame clones and leaves some out. The table includes approximately 82,000 clones, about 79% detected once. Sequencing used PBMCs. The receptor set was obtained from a man in his forties in good health and CMV-seronegative.

The chain employs TRBV19 and TRBJ1-5, with 10 nucleotides matching TRBD1. V was clipped by 8 bases and J by 4 bases; unmatched bases: 5. Germline loops: CDR1 LNHDA, CDR2 SQIVND (reference sequence). CDR3 size: 14 residues. The CDR3 protein is CASVPGQGNQPQHF. The CDR3 bases are TGTGCCAGTGTACCGGGACAGGGGAATCAGCCCCAGCATTTT.

This clone was seen once. CDR3 coding DNA: TGTGCCAGCAGTTTATCGGGTGGGGCTCGTTACATGAACACTGAAGCTTTCTTT. The encoded protein is CASSLSGGARYMNTEAFF. The V call is TRBV28, the J call TRBJ1-1; TRBD1 might be the D (5 bases). This CDR3 has 18 amino acids. Trimming left V 1 base short and J 0 bases short, with 18 bases between. Germline V gene data show CDR1 as MDHEN and CDR2 as SYDVKM.

The V and J genes are TRBV19 and TRBJ1-2; D gene unclear. The V gene lost 0 bases and the J gene lost 7 bases, with 15 bases spanning the gap. The CDR3 is 15 amino acids. CDR1 LNHDA and CDR2 SQIVND come from the germline V gene (reference sequence). This CDR3 is CASSIDPGGLAGYTF. The CDR3 DNA is TGTGCCAGTAGTATAGATCCGGGCGGTCTAGCTGGCTACACCTTC.

This clone was seen only a few times. J is TRBJ1-5 and V is TRBV14; D perhaps matches TRBD1 (5 bases). Trimming removed 4 bases from V and 9 bases from J, with 13 bases in between. The length of the CDR3 is 13 residues. CDR1 and CDR2 (germline): SGHDN, FVKESK. CDR3 residues: CASSPRVQGPQHF. Here the CDR3 DNA reads TGTGCCAGCAGCCCGAGAGTCCAGGGGCCCCAGCATTTT.

The chain combines TRBV19 with TRBJ1-3, with unresolved D. V was cut by 6 bases and J by 0 bases, with 12 bases left in between. Germline lookup yields CDR1 LNHDA and CDR2 SQIVND (reference sequence). The CDR3 sequence is 15 residues long. This chain's CDR3 is CASSRGESSGNTIYF. The CDR3 nucleotides read TGTGCCAGTAGCAGAGGCGAGAGCTCTGGAAACACCATATATTTT.

The V call is TRBV6-5, the J call TRBJ2-7; 7 nucleotides line up with TRBD1. In germline, CDR1 is MNHEY, CDR2 SVGAGI. V gave up 6 bases and J gave up 1 base; unmatched junction bases: 6. The CDR3 is made up of 14 amino acids. CDR3 residues: CASSWTGYSYEQYF. The CDR3 DNA is TGTGCCAGCAGCTGGACAGGCTATTCCTACGAGCAGTACTTC.

The rearrangement joins TRBV9 to TRBJ1-5; TRBD1 is a possible D gene (6 bases). Per the germline V gene, CDR1 is SGDLS and CDR2 is YYNGEE. The CDR3 sequence is 14 residues long. Trimming took 3 bases from V and 1 from J, leaving 8 bases between them. The CDR3 nucleotides read TGTGCCAGCAGCGAAGGACAGAGCAATCAGCCCCAGCATTTT. Its protein is CASSEGQSNQPQHF.